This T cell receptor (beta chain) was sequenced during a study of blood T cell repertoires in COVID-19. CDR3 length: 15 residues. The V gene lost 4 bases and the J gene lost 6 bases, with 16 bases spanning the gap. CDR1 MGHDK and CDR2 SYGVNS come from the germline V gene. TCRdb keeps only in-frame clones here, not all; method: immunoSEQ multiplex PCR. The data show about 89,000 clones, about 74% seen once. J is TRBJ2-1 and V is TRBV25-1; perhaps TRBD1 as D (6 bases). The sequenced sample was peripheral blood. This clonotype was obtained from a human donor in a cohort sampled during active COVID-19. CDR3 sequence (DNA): TGTGCCAGCAGTGCCACACAGGGTCGGGGCAATGAGCAGTTCTTC. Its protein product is CASSATQGRGNEQFF.